This T cell receptor (beta chain) was retrieved from a study of T-cell reconstitution after alpha-beta-depleted transplantation in children. Construction of the TCRbeta library involved unique molecular identifiers. TCRdb re-analysed the PCR reads in MiXCR, keeping a single row per CDR3 protein. The sample contains under 850,000 distinct CDR3 sequences, 13% of which appear only once. With regard to this clonotype: Its specificity is not known.

Study outcomes and limitations: Expanded graft clones, several hundred of them, were reportedly the source of alpha-beta T cells about two months after transplant. Newly generated T cells supplied most T-cell counts and diversity one year post-transplant. Surviving recipient T cells and thymic progenitors underlay high day-60 TCRbeta diversity in some patients.

Deletions cut 2 bases from V and 2 bases from J, with 17 bases between. Germline V gene lookup returns CDR1 GTSNPN and CDR2 SVGIG (reference sequence). This CDR3 region has 16 residues. The chain couples TRBV30 to TRBJ2-3; D ambiguous. The sample in question was PBMCs, obtained before TCRalphabeta/CD19-depleted stem cell transplant. This sequence originates from a girl aged 2 to 10 with congenital amegakaryocytic thrombocytopenia, due to receive a stem cell transplant. CDR3 residues: CAWSMGRRLHTDTQYF. The CDR3 bases are TGTGCCTGGAGTATGGGCAGGAGACTTCACACAGATACGCAGTATTTT.